This T cell receptor beta chain comes out of a study of brain T cells in children with intractable seizures. Whole-study results and caveats: Patients' HCMV serostatus was unknown; virus specificity rests on CDR3 similarity alone. Pre-surgery blood may have been undersampled, hiding some clones.

In regard to this clone: The target antigen is unknown.

Documented time point: blood from clinic visit 5 months post-surgery; TSC patient then seizure free. The sequenced cases were selected for having the highest brain T cell transcript signatures. Pre-surgery treatment included at least one anti-epileptic drug. TCRdb's table, derived via immunoSEQ multiplex PCR, lists solely in-frame clones and lacks some. Among a few hundred thousand clones listed, about 93% were seen once. Sequenced here: peripheral blood, sampled 4 to 5 months after surgery. The TCR sequence derives from a boy younger than two with tuberous sclerosis and intractable seizures.

DNA of the CDR3: TGTGCCAGCAGTTACTCTGCCCGGAACACTGAAGCTTTCTTT. This encodes CASSYSARNTEAFF. The V gene is TRBV6-5, the J gene TRBJ1-1; D gene uncertain. The V and J ends lost 0 bases and 1 base respectively, with 6 bases between them. Germline V CDR1 and CDR2: MNHEY, SVGAGI. There are 14 residues in the CDR3.